Below are 5 T cell receptor beta chains sequenced from a single sample in a study of T cell responses to AZD1222 COVID-19 vaccine. TCRdb keeps only in-frame clones here, not all; method: immunoSEQ multiplex PCR. The table lists about 130,000 clones, more than 75% of them singletons. The starting material was peripheral blood, obtained 28 days after the second AZD1222 dose. Receptors were obtained from an adult who received the AZD1222 COVID-19 vaccine.

J is TRBJ2-2 and V is TRBV24-1, with D possibly matching TRBD1 (6 bases). Trimming took 4 bases from V and 2 from J, leaving 13 bases between them. The CDR3 length is 16 residues. Germline V gives CDR1 KGHDR, CDR2 SFDVKD. The CDR3: CATSDVRGSNTGELFF. Written as DNA, the CDR3 is TGTGCCACCAGTGACGTCAGGGGCTCTAACACCGGGGAGCTGTTTTTT.

V is TRBV5-4 and J is TRBJ2-1, with D tentatively TRBD2 (6 bases). This CDR3 region has 15 residues. Germline V gene data show CDR1 as SGHNT and CDR2 as YYREEE (reference sequence). The germline V and J ends were trimmed by 1 base and 2 bases, with 10 bases remaining between them. The CDR3 sequence: CASSLRERAYNEQFF. The CDR3 region has the DNA TGTGCCAGCAGCTTGCGCGAGCGGGCCTACAATGAGCAGTTCTTC.

This sequence joins TRBV11-2 and TRBJ2-1; TRBD1 might be the D (6 bases). The CDR3 contains 12 residues. CDR1 is SGHAT and CDR2 is FQNNGV in the germline V gene. Between the trimmed V and J ends, which lost 3 bases and 9 bases, there was a span of 9 bases. CDR3 nucleotide sequence: TGTGCCAGCAGCTTTAAACAGGGTGAGCAGTTCTTC. As protein: CASSFKQGEQFF.

This clone has only one observation. The V and J genes are TRBV3-1 (or the pseudogene TRBV3-2) and TRBJ2-3; TRBD2 agrees at 7 bases. In germline, CDR1 is LGHDT, CDR2 YNNKEL (reference sequence). CDR3 length: 14 amino acids. With V trimmed by 1 base and J by 6 bases, 4 bases remained unmatched. This CDR3 reads CASSQGSGTDTQYF. Written as DNA, the CDR3 is TGTGCCAGCAGCCAAGGAAGCGGGACGGATACGCAGTATTTT.

The chain is built from TRBV7-6 and TRBJ1-6; no reliable D call. V was pared by 2 bases and J by 7 bases, with 12 bases between. The germline V gene encodes CDR1 SGHVS and CDR2 FNYEAQ. The CDR3 runs 15 residues. CDR3 nucleotides: TGTGCCAGCAGCTTAATGGGCGACTCGAATTCACCCCTCCACTTT. This encodes CASSLMGDSNSPLHF.